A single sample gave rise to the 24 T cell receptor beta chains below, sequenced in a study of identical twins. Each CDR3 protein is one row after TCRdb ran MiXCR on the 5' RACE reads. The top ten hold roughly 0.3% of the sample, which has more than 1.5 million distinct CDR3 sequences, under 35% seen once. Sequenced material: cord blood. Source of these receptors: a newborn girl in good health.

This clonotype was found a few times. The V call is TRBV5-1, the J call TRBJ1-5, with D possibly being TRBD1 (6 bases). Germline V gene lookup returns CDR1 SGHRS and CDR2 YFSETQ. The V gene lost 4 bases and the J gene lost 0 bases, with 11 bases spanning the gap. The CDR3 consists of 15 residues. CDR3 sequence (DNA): TGCGCCAGCAGCCCTTGGGGGCATAGCAATCAGCCCCAGCATTTT. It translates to CASSPWGHSNQPQHF.

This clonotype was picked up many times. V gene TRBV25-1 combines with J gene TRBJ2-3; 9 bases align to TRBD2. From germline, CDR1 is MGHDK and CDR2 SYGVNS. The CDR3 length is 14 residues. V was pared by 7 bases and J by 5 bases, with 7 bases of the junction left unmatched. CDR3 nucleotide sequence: TGTGCCAGCACACGTGGAGCGGGAGGAGATACGCAGTATTTT. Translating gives CASTRGAGGDTQYF. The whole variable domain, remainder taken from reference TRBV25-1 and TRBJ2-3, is EADIYQTPRYLVIGTGKKITLECSQTMGHDKMYWYQQDPGMELHLIHYSYGVNSTEKGDLSSESTVSRIRTEHFPLTLESARPSHTSQYLCASTRGAGGDTQYFGPGTRLTVL.

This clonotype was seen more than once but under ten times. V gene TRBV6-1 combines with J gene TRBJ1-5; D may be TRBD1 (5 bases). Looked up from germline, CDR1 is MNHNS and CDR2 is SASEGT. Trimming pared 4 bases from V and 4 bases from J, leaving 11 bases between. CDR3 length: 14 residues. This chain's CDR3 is CASSVHRGNQPQHF. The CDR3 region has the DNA TGTGCCAGCAGTGTCCATCGGGGGAATCAGCCCCAGCATTTT.

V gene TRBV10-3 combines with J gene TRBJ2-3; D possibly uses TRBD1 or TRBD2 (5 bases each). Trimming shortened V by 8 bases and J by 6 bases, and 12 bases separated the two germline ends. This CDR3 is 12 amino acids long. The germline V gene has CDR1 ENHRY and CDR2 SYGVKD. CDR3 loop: CAIGTPADTQYF. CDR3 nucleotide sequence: TGTGCCATCGGGACCCCGGCGGATACGCAGTATTTT.

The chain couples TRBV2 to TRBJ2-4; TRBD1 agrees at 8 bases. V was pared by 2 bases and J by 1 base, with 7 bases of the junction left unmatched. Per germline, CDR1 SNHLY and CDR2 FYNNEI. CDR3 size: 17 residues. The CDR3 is CASSEPRQGWAKNIQYF. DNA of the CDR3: TGTGCCAGCAGTGAACCGCGACAGGGGTGGGCCAAAAACATTCAGTACTTC.

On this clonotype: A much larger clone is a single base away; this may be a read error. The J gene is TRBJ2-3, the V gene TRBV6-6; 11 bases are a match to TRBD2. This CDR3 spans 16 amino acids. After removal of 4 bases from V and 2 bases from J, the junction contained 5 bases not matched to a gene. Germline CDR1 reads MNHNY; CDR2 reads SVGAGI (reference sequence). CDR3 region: CASSSPTSGNTDTQYF. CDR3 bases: TGTGCCAGCAGTTCCCCGACTAGCGGGAACACAGATACGCAGTATTTT.

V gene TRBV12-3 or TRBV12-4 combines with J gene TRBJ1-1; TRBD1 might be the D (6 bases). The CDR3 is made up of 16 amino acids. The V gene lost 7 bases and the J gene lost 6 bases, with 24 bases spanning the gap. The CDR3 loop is CASTPLGRGQRAEAFF. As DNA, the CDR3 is TGTGCCAGCACTCCGCTAGGGCGTGGACAGAGGGCTGAAGCTTTCTTT.

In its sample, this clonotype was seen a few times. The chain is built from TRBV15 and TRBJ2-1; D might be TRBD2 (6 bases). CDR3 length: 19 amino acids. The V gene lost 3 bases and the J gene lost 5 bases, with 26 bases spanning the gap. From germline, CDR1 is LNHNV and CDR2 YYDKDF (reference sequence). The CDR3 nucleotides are TGTGCCACCAGCAGCCATTACTCCCTGGGCGGGCGGGAAAACAATGAGCAGTTCTTC. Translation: CATSSHYSLGGRENNEQFF.

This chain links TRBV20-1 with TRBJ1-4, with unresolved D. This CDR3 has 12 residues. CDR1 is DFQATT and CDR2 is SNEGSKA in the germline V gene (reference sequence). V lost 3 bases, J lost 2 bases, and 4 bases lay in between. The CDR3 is CSASRTNEKLFF. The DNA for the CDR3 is TGCAGTGCTAGCAGGACTAATGAAAAACTGTTTTTT.

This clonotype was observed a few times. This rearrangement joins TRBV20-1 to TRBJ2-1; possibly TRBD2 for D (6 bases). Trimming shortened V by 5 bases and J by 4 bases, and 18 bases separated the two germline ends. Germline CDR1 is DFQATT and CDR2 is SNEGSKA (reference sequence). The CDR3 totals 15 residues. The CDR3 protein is CSAGGTYPIYNEQFF. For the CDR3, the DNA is TGCAGTGCTGGGGGGACCTATCCGATTTACAATGAGCAGTTCTTC.

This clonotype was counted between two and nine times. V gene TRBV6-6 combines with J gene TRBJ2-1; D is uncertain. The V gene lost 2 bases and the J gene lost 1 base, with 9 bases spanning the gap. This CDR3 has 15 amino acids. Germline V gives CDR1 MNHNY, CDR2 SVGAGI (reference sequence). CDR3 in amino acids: CASSYLIGSYNEQFF. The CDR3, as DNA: TGTGCCAGCAGTTACCTTATAGGGTCCTACAATGAGCAGTTCTTC.

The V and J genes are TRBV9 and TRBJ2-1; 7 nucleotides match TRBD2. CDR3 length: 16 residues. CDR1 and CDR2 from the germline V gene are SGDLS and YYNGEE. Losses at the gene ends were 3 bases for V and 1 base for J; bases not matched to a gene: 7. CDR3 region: CASSATAGVSYNEQFF. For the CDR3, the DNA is TGTGCCAGCAGCGCCACGGCGGGAGTTTCCTACAATGAGCAGTTCTTC.

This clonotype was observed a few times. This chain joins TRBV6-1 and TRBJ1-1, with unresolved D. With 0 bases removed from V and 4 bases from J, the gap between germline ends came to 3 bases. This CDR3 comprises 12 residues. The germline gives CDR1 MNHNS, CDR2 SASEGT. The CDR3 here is CASSEASTEAFF. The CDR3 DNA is TGTGCCAGCAGTGAAGCGAGCACTGAAGCTTTCTTT.

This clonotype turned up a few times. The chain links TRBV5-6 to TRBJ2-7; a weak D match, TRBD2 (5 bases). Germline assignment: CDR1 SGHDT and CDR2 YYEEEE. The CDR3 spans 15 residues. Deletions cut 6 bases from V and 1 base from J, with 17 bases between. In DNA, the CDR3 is TGTGCCAGCAACCGCTTAACCAGCGGTTCCTACGAGCAGTACTTC. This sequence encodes CASNRLTSGSYEQYF.

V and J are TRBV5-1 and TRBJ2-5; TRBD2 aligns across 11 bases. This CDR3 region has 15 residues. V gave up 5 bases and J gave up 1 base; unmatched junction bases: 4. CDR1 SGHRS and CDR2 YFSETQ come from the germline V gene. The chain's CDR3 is CASRFSGGAQETQYF. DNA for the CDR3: TGCGCCAGCAGATTTAGCGGGGGGGCCCAAGAGACCCAGTACTTC. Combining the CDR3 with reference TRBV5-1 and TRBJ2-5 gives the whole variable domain KAGVTQTPRYLIKTRGQQVTLSCSPISGHRSVSWYQQTPGQGLQFLFEYFSETQRNKGNFPGRFSGRQFSNSRSEMNVSTLELGDSALYLCASRFSGGAQETQYFGPGTRLLVL.

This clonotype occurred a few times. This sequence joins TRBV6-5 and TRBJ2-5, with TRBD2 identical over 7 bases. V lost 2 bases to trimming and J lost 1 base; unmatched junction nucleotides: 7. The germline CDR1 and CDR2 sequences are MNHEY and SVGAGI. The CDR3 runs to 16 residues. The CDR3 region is CASSYGLADLQETQYF. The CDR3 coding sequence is TGTGCCAGCAGTTACGGTCTAGCGGACCTCCAAGAGACCCAGTACTTC.

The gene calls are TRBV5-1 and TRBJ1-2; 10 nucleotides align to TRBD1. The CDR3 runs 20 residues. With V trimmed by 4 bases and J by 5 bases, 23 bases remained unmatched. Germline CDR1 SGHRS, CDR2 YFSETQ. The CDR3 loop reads CASSGAVLTGGEPGRYGYTF. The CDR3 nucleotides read TGCGCCAGCAGCGGAGCTGTTTTGACAGGGGGCGAACCTGGGCGGTATGGCTACACCTTC.

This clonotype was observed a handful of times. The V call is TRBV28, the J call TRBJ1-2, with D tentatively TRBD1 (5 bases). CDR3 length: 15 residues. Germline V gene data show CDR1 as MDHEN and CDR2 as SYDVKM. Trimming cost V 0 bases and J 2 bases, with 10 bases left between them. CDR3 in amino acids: CASSLWGERNYGYTF. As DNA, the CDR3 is TGTGCCAGCAGTTTATGGGGGGAAAGGAACTATGGCTACACCTTC.

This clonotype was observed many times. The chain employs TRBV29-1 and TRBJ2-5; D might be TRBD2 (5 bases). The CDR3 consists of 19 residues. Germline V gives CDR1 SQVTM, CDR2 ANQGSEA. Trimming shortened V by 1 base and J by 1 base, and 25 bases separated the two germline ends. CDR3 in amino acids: CSVEAGGRLALPSQETQYF. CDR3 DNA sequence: TGCAGCGTTGAAGCAGGCGGAAGGCTAGCCCTACCGTCCCAAGAGACCCAGTACTTC.

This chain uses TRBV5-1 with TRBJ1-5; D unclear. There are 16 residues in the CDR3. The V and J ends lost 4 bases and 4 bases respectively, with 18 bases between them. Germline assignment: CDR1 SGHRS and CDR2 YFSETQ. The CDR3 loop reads CASSPGFRDPNQPQHF. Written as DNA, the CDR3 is TGCGCCAGCAGCCCGGGGTTTAGGGATCCTAATCAGCCCCAGCATTTT.

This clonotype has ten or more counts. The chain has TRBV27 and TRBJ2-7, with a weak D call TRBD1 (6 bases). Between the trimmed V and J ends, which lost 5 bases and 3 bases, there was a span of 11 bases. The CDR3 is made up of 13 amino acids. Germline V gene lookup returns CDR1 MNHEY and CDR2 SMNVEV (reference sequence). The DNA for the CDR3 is TGTGCCAGCAGTAAAACAGGGAACTACGAGCAGTACTTC. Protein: CASSKTGNYEQYF.

The chain's CDR3 is CAISESGSSGSSYEQYF. CDR3 DNA sequence: TGTGCCATCAGTGAGTCTGGGTCCAGCGGGAGCTCCTACGAGCAGTACTTC. The J gene is TRBJ2-7, the V gene TRBV10-3; 8 bases match TRBD2. V gave up 0 bases and J gave up 0 bases; unmatched junction bases: 7. The CDR3 totals 17 residues. The germline V gene encodes CDR1 ENHRY and CDR2 SYGVKD.

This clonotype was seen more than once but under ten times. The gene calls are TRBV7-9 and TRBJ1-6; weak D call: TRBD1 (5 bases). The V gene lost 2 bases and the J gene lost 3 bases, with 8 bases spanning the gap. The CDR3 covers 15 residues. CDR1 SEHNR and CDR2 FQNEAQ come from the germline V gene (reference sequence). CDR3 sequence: CASSLQGFYNSPLHF. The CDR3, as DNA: TGTGCCAGCAGCTTACAGGGATTCTATAATTCACCCCTCCACTTT.

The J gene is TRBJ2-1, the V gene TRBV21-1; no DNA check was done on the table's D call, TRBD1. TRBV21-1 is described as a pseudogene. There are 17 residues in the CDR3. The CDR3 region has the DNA TGTGCCAGCGGCATGCCGGGACCCCGGAAAGCCTACAATGAGCAGTTCTTC. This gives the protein CASGMPGPRKAYNEQFF.